The clone carrying this TCR beta chain was seen at least ten times. The antigen remains unidentified. TCRdb re-called the RACE reads with MiXCR, one entry per CDR3 protein. The sample lists about 30,000 distinct CDR3 sequences; approximately 6% were seen once. These data are taken from a study of human T cells and chemical hapten exposure. Study at large: Upper inner arm skin measuring about 2 cm by about 2 cm received 2% DPC for sensitization. There were per-sample TCR yield variations, arising mainly from small pooled library volume differences. Reading of the patch tests, which applied 0.01% DPC to the upper back, occurred at 6 days. Study-level results: Alopecia affected the donors, so their immune response may differ from healthy people's.

Time point here: patch test 3, about 24 weeks after DPC sensitization. Sample treatment: therapeutic diphenylcyclopropenone sensitization with weekly scalp DPC. The germline V gene encodes CDR1 SGHTA and CDR2 FQGNSA. V was trimmed by 0 bases and J by 0 bases, leaving 2 bases between them. The CDR3 runs to 13 residues. The chain recombines TRBV7-2 with TRBJ1-2, with unresolved D. This clonotype originated in a man between 25 and 39 years old with alopecia areata. Some clones in this sample may be carry-over from other donors' samples. The sequencing used whole blood, collected in connection with sensitization to the hapten diphenylcyclopropenone (DPC). The CDR3 protein is CASSLASNYGYTF. The CDR3 DNA is TGTGCCAGCAGCTTAGCTTCTAACTATGGCTACACCTTC.